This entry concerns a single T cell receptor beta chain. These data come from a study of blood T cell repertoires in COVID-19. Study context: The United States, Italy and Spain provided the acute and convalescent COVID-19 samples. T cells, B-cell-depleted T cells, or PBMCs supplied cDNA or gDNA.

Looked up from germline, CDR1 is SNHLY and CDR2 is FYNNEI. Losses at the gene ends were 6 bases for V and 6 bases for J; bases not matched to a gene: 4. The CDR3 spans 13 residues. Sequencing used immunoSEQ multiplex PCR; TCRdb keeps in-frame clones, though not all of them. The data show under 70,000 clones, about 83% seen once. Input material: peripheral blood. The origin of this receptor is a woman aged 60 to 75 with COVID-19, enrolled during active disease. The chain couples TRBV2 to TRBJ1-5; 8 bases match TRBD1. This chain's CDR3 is CASRDRGSQPQHF. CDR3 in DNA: TGTGCCAGCAGAGACAGGGGCAGTCAGCCCCAGCATTTT.